The clone carrying this TCR beta chain was picked up a small number of times. This CDR3 is 14 amino acids long. V lost 8 bases to trimming and J lost 6 bases; unmatched junction nucleotides: 13. Germline CDR1 is SGHTA and CDR2 is FQGNSA. The data belong to a study of blood T cells in healthy people across ages. The second PCR ran 7 to 11 cycles with a sample-barcoded 5' primer and J-beta primers. Every cDNA molecule bore a tag from a template-switch adaptor containing 12 random nucleotides. TCRdb itself ran the 5' RACE reads through MiXCR, one entry per CDR3 protein. The sample records 800,000 to 950,000 distinct CDR3 sequences, around 29% being singletons. The same data also went into a second study, on T cells of mothers and their children. According to that study: In cDNA synthesis, all of the extracted RNA was used at around 1.5 ug per 15 ul.

Sequenced: blood. This chain links TRBV7-2 with TRBJ2-7; 7 bases fit TRBD2. The source is a woman between 40 and 55 years old in good health. The CDR3 sequence: CASGLDGRGSEQYF. DNA of the CDR3: TGTGCCAGCGGGCTCGATGGGAGGGGATCCGAGCAGTACTTC.